The clone carrying this TCR beta chain was counted a single time. Its antigen remains unidentified. Sequencing used immunoSEQ multiplex PCR; TCRdb keeps in-frame clones, though not all of them. The top ten clones hold less than 8% of a sample with some 92,000 clones, roughly nine tenths of them seen once. The data belong to a study of T cell responses to AZD1222 COVID-19 vaccine. Study in general: Second-dose timings of about 4 or about 12 weeks were pooled. General study points: Possibly, clonal diversity was underestimated; donors were largely white British and included more females.

This CDR3 spans 13 amino acids. Germline-derived CDR1 and CDR2 are MNHNY and SVGAGI (reference sequence). V gave up 6 bases and J gave up 4 bases, with 9 bases separating them. Sequencing used peripheral blood, obtained on day 0 of AZD1222 vaccination. This TCR came from an adult in good health. The rearrangement uses TRBV6-6 and TRBJ1-4, with D tentatively TRBD1 (5 bases). CDR3 sequence reads: CASREGFNEKLFF. CDR3 bases: TGTGCCAGCAGAGAGGGGTTTAATGAAAAACTGTTTTTT.